A selection of T cell receptor beta chains follows, all from one sample in a study of blood T cell repertoires in COVID-19. Measured with immunoSEQ multiplex PCR; TCRdb has only the in-frame clones, and not every one. Of 400,000 to 500,000 clones in the sample, 70% to 90% were seen once. The sequenced material came from PBMCs or T cells enriched from blood (not recorded which). The source is a woman in her late teens or twenties who had been exposed to COVID-19. Each CDR3 is given with its conserved first and last residue. The D gene is left open where the match is weak. The size entry is marked missing in some rows and otherwise reads once, few, many or a size class.

DNA: TGTGCCATCAGTGAGTCAGCGGGGGTCAATGAGCAGTTCTTC
CDR3: CAISESAGVNEQFF
V: TRBV10-3
D: TRBD2
J: TRBJ2-1
size: NA

DNA: TGTGCCAGCAGCCAAGGGGGCCTAAATACGGCCAAAAACATTCAGTACTTC
CDR3: CASSQGGLNTAKNIQYF
V: TRBV4-2
D: NA
J: TRBJ2-4
size: NA

DNA: TGCGCCAGCAGGGGGGACAGGGACTCCTATGGCTACACCTTC
CDR3: CASRGDRDSYGYTF
V: TRBV10-2
D: TRBD1
J: TRBJ1-2
size: NA

DNA: TGTGCCAGCAGCCACCCCAGGCGGGGGCTAGACTATGGCTACACCTTC
CDR3: CASSHPRRGLDYGYTF
V: TRBV28
D: NA
J: TRBJ1-2
size: NA

DNA: TGTGCCAGCAGCTTAGCAACGGCAGGCAGCAATCAGCCCCAGCATTTT
CDR3: CASSLATAGSNQPQHF
V: TRBV7-8
D: NA
J: TRBJ1-5
size: once

DNA: TGCGCCAGCGGGGGGGGCTACAATGAGCAGTTCTTC
CDR3: CASGGGYNEQFF
V: TRBV5-1
D: TRBD2
J: TRBJ2-1
size: NA

DNA: TGTGCCAGCAGCTTAGGCCCGGGGGGGTACACCTTC
CDR3: CASSLGPGGYTF
V: TRBV7-9
D: NA
J: TRBJ1-2
size: NA

DNA: TGTGCCATCAGTGAGTCCGAGGGTGGAGAGACCCAGTACTTC
CDR3: CAISESEGGETQYF
V: TRBV10-3
D: NA
J: TRBJ2-5
size: NA

DNA: TGTGCCAGCAGCGGGGTGCTAGCGGGAGGGAAGGAGCAGTACTTC
CDR3: CASSGVLAGGKEQYF
V: TRBV6-5
D: TRBD2
J: TRBJ2-7
size: NA

DNA: TGTGCCAGCAGCGGGACAGCCGGTGGCTACACCTTC
CDR3: CASSGTAGGYTF
V: TRBV2
D: TRBD1
J: TRBJ1-2
size: NA

DNA: TGTGCCAGCAGCTTACAGGGGGCTTGGACTGAAGCTTTCTTT
CDR3: CASSLQGAWTEAFF
V: TRBV11-1
D: TRBD1
J: TRBJ1-1
size: NA

DNA: TGTGCCAGCAGTTTCACAGGGGGCAGGTACGAGCAGTACTTC
CDR3: CASSFTGGRYEQYF
V: TRBV28
D: TRBD1
J: TRBJ2-7
size: NA

DNA: TGTGCCAGCAGCTTAGCGACTAGCGGGGAAGGCGAGCAGTTCTTC
CDR3: CASSLATSGEGEQFF
V: TRBV11-3
D: TRBD2
J: TRBJ2-1
size: NA

DNA: TGTGCCAGCAGTTACGAGGGATCCTACGAGCAGTACTTC
CDR3: CASSYEGSYEQYF
V: TRBV6-5
D: NA
J: TRBJ2-7
size: NA

DNA: TGTGCCAGCAGCTTGGACGGGGGGAGCAATCAGCCCCAGCATTTT
CDR3: CASSLDGGSNQPQHF
V: TRBV5-4
D: NA
J: TRBJ1-5
size: NA

DNA: TGTGCCAGCGGGGGACAGAGATATCAGCCCCAGCATTTT
CDR3: CASGGQRYQPQHF
V: TRBV6-5
D: TRBD1
J: TRBJ1-5
size: NA

DNA: TGTGCCAGCAGCTTAGCGGGGGGCGGCACCGGGGAGCTGTTTTTT
CDR3: CASSLAGGGTGELFF
V: TRBV7-3
D: TRBD2
J: TRBJ2-2
size: NA

DNA: TGTGCCAGCAGATACAATAGTGCCGGGGAGACCCAGTACTTC
CDR3: CASRYNSAGETQYF
V: TRBV6-2/TRBV6-3
D: NA
J: TRBJ2-5
size: NA

DNA: TGTGCCTCCGGGAGTAGCTCAAGTAATTCACCCCTCCACTTT
CDR3: CASGSSSSNSPLHF
V: TRBV6-5
D: NA
J: TRBJ1-6
size: NA

DNA: TGCGCCAGCAGCCAAGTTACGGGACAGGGAGACGAAAAACTGTTTTTT
CDR3: CASSQVTGQGDEKLFF
V: TRBV4-3
D: TRBD1
J: TRBJ1-4
size: NA

DNA: TGTGCCAGCAGCCAAGGAACTTGGAACACCGGGGAGCTGTTTTTT
CDR3: CASSQGTWNTGELFF
V: TRBV3-1/TRBV3-2
D: NA
J: TRBJ2-2
size: NA

DNA: TGTGCCAGCAGCCCGGGACCTAGACAGGGGAACTATGGCTACACCTTC
CDR3: CASSPGPRQGNYGYTF
V: TRBV5-4
D: TRBD1
J: TRBJ1-2
size: NA

DNA: TGTGCCAGCAGCCCGAGGAGATCGGGCTACGAGCAGTACTTC
CDR3: CASSPRRSGYEQYF
V: TRBV13
D: NA
J: TRBJ2-7
size: few

DNA: TGTGCCAGCAGTTTATACAGGGGGGATTTGGGCAATCAGCCCCAGCATTTT
CDR3: CASSLYRGDLGNQPQHF
V: TRBV28
D: TRBD1
J: TRBJ1-5
size: NA

DNA: TGTGCCAGCAGCTCGCGCGGGCTGGACAGGGGAAAAACCGGGGAGCTGTTTTTT
CDR3: CASSSRGLDRGKTGELFF
V: TRBV3-1/TRBV3-2
D: TRBD1
J: TRBJ2-2
size: NA

DNA: TGTGCCAGCAGCCCGGTCCGGGGGGCCCTCGGGTCCTACGAGCAGTACTTC
CDR3: CASSPVRGALGSYEQYF
V: TRBV7-6
D: NA
J: TRBJ2-7
size: NA

DNA: TGTGCCGCTCTTCAGGGTGTAGGTACTGAAGCTTTCTTT
CDR3: CAALQGVGTEAFF
V: TRBV7-2
D: NA
J: TRBJ1-1
size: NA

DNA: TGTGCCAGCAGACCCGACAGGGGGCAGTCCTATAATTCACCCCTCCACTTT
CDR3: CASRPDRGQSYNSPLHF
V: TRBV28
D: TRBD1
J: TRBJ1-6
size: NA

DNA: TGTGCCAGCAGCGTTAGACAGGGGAATTCACCCCTCCACTTT
CDR3: CASSVRQGNSPLHF
V: TRBV9
D: TRBD1
J: TRBJ1-6
size: NA

DNA: TGCGCCAGCAGCCTGAGTAGCGGGGGATTATCCAACGAGCAGTTCTTC
CDR3: CASSLSSGGLSNEQFF
V: TRBV5-1
D: TRBD2
J: TRBJ2-1
size: NA

DNA: TGTGCCAGTAGTGACAGGGGGAACACCGGGGAGCTGTTTTTT
CDR3: CASSDRGNTGELFF
V: TRBV19
D: TRBD1
J: TRBJ2-2
size: NA

DNA: TGTGCCAGTAACGAGGGCCACAGGGTCTATCAGCCCCAGCATTTT
CDR3: CASNEGHRVYQPQHF
V: TRBV19
D: NA
J: TRBJ1-5
size: NA

DNA: TGTGCCAGCAGGGGGGCCTCCTACGAGCAGTACTTC
CDR3: CASRGASYEQYF
V: TRBV25-1
D: NA
J: TRBJ2-7
size: NA

DNA: TGTGCCAGTCAGCGGGGCGGCTCCTACAATGAGCAGTTCTTC
CDR3: CASQRGGSYNEQFF
V: TRBV7-2
D: TRBD2
J: TRBJ2-1
size: NA

DNA: TGTGCCAGCAGCAAACGCGGGACAGGGCACCATTTTAACTATGGCTACACCTTC
CDR3: CASSKRGTGHHFNYGYTF
V: TRBV21-1
D: NA
J: TRBJ1-2
size: NA

DNA: TGTGCCAGCAGCCGCCGGGGGTTCCTTAGCACAGATACGCAGTATTTT
CDR3: CASSRRGFLSTDTQYF
V: TRBV14
D: NA
J: TRBJ2-3
size: once

DNA: TGTGCCAGTAGTTACTTCAGGGGGGTGCCTACCGGGGAGCTGTTTTTT
CDR3: CASSYFRGVPTGELFF
V: TRBV6-5
D: NA
J: TRBJ2-2
size: once

DNA: TGTGCCAGCAGCCCAGGGACTAGCGGGGGGCCCACAGATACGCAGTATTTT
CDR3: CASSPGTSGGPTDTQYF
V: TRBV9
D: TRBD2
J: TRBJ2-3
size: NA

DNA: TGTGCCAGCAGGCCCCCGCGGGGTCCCTCCTACAATGAGCAGTTCTTC
CDR3: CASRPPRGPSYNEQFF
V: TRBV27
D: NA
J: TRBJ2-1
size: few

DNA: TGCGCCAGCAGCCACCCCCATGATAGCGGGAACACAGATACGCAGTATTTT
CDR3: CASSHPHDSGNTDTQYF
V: TRBV4-1
D: TRBD2
J: TRBJ2-3
size: few

DNA: TGTGCCACCAGCAGATTTGGGACAGGGGTTTACAATGAGCAGTTCTTC
CDR3: CATSRFGTGVYNEQFF
V: TRBV15
D: TRBD1
J: TRBJ2-1
size: NA

DNA: TGTGCCAGCAGTCCGACAGGGGTGAATGGCTACACCTTC
CDR3: CASSPTGVNGYTF
V: TRBV28
D: TRBD1
J: TRBJ1-2
size: NA

DNA: TGTGCCAGCAGTGAAGCCCTAGCGGGGACCCAAGAGACCCAGTACTTC
CDR3: CASSEALAGTQETQYF
V: TRBV6-1
D: TRBD2
J: TRBJ2-5
size: NA

DNA: TGTGCCAGCAGCTTAGGACAGCTGGGCAATCAGCCCCAGCATTTT
CDR3: CASSLGQLGNQPQHF
V: TRBV5-6
D: NA
J: TRBJ1-5
size: NA

DNA: TGTGCCAGCAGCTTCAGCGTTAGCTCCTATAATTCACCCCTCCACTTT
CDR3: CASSFSVSSYNSPLHF
V: TRBV5-4
D: NA
J: TRBJ1-6
size: NA

DNA: TGTGCCAGCAGACCTACAGGGACGGGAAATTCACCCCTCCACTTT
CDR3: CASRPTGTGNSPLHF
V: TRBV28
D: NA
J: TRBJ1-6
size: NA

DNA: TGCAGCGCCCCCGGGACAGGGAGTTATGGCTACACCTTC
CDR3: CSAPGTGSYGYTF
V: TRBV29-1
D: TRBD1
J: TRBJ1-2
size: NA

DNA: TGTGCCAGCAGCCCGCGACAGACCGACACTGAAGCTTTCTTT
CDR3: CASSPRQTDTEAFF
V: TRBV3-1/TRBV3-2
D: NA
J: TRBJ1-1
size: NA

DNA: TGTGCCACCCTCTTAGGGGTGGAGAACAATGAGCAGTTCTTC
CDR3: CATLLGVENNEQFF
V: TRBV15
D: NA
J: TRBJ2-1
size: NA

DNA: TGCGCCAGCAGTTCTACACTAGCGGGGGCCCTCCCGGAGGAGACCCAGTACTTC
CDR3: CASSSTLAGALPEETQYF
V: TRBV5-1
D: TRBD2
J: TRBJ2-5
size: NA

DNA: TGTGCCAGCAGCTTGGCTCAGGGGGAGGTTGTCTATGGCTACACCTTC
CDR3: CASSLAQGEVVYGYTF
V: TRBV5-5
D: TRBD1
J: TRBJ1-2
size: NA

DNA: TGCGCCAGCAGCTTTCAAACAGGGTCCACTGAAGCTTTCTTT
CDR3: CASSFQTGSTEAFF
V: TRBV5-1
D: NA
J: TRBJ1-1
size: NA

DNA: TGTGCCAGCAGTTACGGCGTTCGGGACTCTGGGGCCAACGTCCTGACTTTC
CDR3: CASSYGVRDSGANVLTF
V: TRBV6-2/TRBV6-3
D: NA
J: TRBJ2-6
size: NA

DNA: TGTGCCAGCAGTTATGACGGTCTGAGGGGGCAGGAGCAGTACTTC
CDR3: CASSYDGLRGQEQYF
V: TRBV6-5
D: TRBD1
J: TRBJ2-7
size: NA